Below, one T cell receptor beta chain is given with its context. In the source study's methods: Amplified reference gene primers provided the basis for estimating nucleated cell counts. Some clones are missing from TCRdb's copy, which holds only in-frame ones; the method was immunoSEQ multiplex PCR. V and J calls and clone size are copied from that table; D and trimming were computed from the DNA. In the table there are 60,000 to 75,000 clones, around three quarters of which are singletons. Trimming removed 2 bases from V and 1 base from J, with 11 bases in between. CDR3 length: 15 amino acids. In germline, CDR1 is SEHNR, CDR2 FQNEAQ (reference sequence). These data are taken from a study of blood T cell repertoires in COVID-19. Study in general: COVID-19 samples collected from the United States, Italy and Spain covered acute and convalescent phases. The analysed material was cDNA or gDNA that came from T cells, B-cell-depleted T cells, or PBMCs.

The sequenced material came from peripheral blood. This receptor was identified in a man aged 55 to 70 with active or convalescent COVID-19. The chain uses TRBV7-9 and TRBJ1-1, with D unresolved. CDR3 residues: CASSLIDPGNTEAFF. CDR3 DNA sequence: TGTGCCAGCAGCTTAATTGATCCCGGGAACACTGAAGCTTTCTTT. The full variable domain, in which reference TRBV7-9 and TRBJ1-1 provide the parts outside the CDR3, is DTGVSQNPRHKITKRGQNVTFRCDPISEHNRLYWYRQTLGQGPEFLTYFQNEAQLEKSRLLSDRFSAERPKGSFSTLEIQRTEQGDSAMYLCASSLIDPGNTEAFFGQGTRLTVV.